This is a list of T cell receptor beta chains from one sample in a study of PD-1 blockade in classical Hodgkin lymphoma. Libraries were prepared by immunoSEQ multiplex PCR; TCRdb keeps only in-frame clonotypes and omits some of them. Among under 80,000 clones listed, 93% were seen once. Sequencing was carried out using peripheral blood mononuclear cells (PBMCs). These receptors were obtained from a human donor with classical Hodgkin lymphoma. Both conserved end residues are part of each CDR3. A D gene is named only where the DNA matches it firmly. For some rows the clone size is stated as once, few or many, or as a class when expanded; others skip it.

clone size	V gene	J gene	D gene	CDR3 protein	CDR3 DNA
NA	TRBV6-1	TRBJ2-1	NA	CASSDGTAWHNEQFF	TGTGCCAGCAGTGATGGGACGGCCTGGCACAATGAGCAGTTCTTC
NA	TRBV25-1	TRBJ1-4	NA	CASSEGLGARGEKLFF	TGTGCCAGCAGTGAGGGGTTGGGGGCGAGAGGGGAAAAACTGTTTTTT
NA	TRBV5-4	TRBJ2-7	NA	CASSLGGRSSYEQYF	TGTGCCAGCAGCTTGGGGGGCCGGAGCTCCTACGAGCAGTACTTC
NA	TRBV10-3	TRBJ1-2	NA	CAISEGSGGYTF	TGTGCCATCAGTGAGGGGAGTGGGGGCTACACCTTC
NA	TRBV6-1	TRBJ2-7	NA	CASSEYEQYF	TGTGCCAGCAGTGAATACGAGCAGTACTTC
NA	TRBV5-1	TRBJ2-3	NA	CASSPYQDTDTQYF	TGCGCCAGCAGCCCCTATCAGGATACAGATACGCAGTATTTT
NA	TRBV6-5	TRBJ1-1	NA	CASSLRAVWTEAFF	TGTGCCAGCAGTCTACGGGCGGTTTGGACTGAAGCTTTCTTT
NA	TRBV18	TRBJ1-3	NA	CASSLETGLPGNTIYF	TGTGCCAGCTCACTCGAGACAGGACTGCCTGGAAACACCATATATTTT
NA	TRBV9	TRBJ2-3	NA	CASSETTGTDTQYF	TGTGCCAGCAGCGAAACGACAGGCACAGATACGCAGTATTTT
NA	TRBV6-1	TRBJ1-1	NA	CASSGGTVTWNTEAFF	TGTGCCAGCAGTGGCGGGACGGTCACTTGGAACACTGAAGCTTTCTTT
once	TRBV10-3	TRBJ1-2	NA	CAIKQVVGGYTF	TGTGCCATCAAACAGGTCGTAGGTGGCTACACCTTC
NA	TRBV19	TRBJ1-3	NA	CASRTVSGNTIYF	TGTGCCAGTAGAACAGTCTCTGGAAACACCATATATTTT
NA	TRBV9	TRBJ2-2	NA	CASSTQGMNTGELFF	TGTGCCAGCAGCACACAGGGCATGAACACCGGGGAGCTGTTTTTT
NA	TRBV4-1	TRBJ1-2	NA	CASSRRGGGGGPNYGYTF	TGCGCCAGCAGCCGAAGAGGCGGGGGCGGGGGACCCAACTATGGCTACACCTTC
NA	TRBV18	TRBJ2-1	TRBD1	CASSPDRGPVNEQFF	TGTGCCAGCTCCCCTGACAGGGGCCCGGTAAATGAGCAGTTCTTC
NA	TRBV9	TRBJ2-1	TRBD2	CASSVGSGVYNEQFF	TGTGCCAGCAGCGTAGGTAGCGGGGTCTACAATGAGCAGTTCTTC
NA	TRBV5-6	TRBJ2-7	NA	CASSSLARGYEQYF	TGTGCCAGCAGCTCTTTGGCACGGGGGTACGAGCAGTACTTC
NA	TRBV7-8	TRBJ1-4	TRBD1	CASSLVGQVLEKLFF	TGTGCCAGCAGCTTAGTAGGACAGGTCCTTGAAAAACTGTTTTTT
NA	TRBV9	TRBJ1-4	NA	CASSVGPNEKLFF	TGTGCCAGCAGCGTAGGGCCTAATGAAAAACTGTTTTTT
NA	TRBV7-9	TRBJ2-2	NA	CASSFQSTVSTGELFF	TGTGCCAGCAGCTTTCAGTCGACAGTTAGTACCGGGGAGCTGTTTTTT
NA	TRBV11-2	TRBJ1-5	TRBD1	CASSLDRDQPQHF	TGTGCCAGCAGCCTAGACAGGGATCAGCCCCAGCATTTT
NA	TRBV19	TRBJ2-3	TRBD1	CASRGQGGADTQYF	TGTGCCAGTAGGGGACAGGGAGGCGCAGATACGCAGTATTTT
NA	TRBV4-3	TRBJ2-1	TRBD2	CASSPTGQREVDEQFF	TGCGCCAGCAGCCCCACCGGGCAGCGGGAGGTGGATGAGCAGTTCTTC
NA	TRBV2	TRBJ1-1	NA	CASSEMGARDTEAFF	TGTGCCAGCAGTGAAATGGGGGCGAGGGACACTGAAGCTTTCTTT
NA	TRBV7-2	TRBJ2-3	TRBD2	CASSLELAGGSGTQYF	TGTGCCAGCAGCTTAGAGCTAGCGGGAGGGTCAGGCACGCAGTATTTT
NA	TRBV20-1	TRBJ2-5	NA	CSARVGETQYF	TGCAGTGCTAGAGTTGGGGAGACCCAGTACTTC
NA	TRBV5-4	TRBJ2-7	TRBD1	CASSFMGQGPEQYF	TGTGCCAGCAGCTTCATGGGACAGGGGCCAGAGCAGTACTTC
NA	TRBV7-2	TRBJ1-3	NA	CASSLGVTGNTIYF	TGTGCCAGCAGCCTTGGGGTGACTGGAAACACCATATATTTT
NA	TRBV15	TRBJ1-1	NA	CATSRDKGDSTKAFF	TGTGCCACCAGCAGAGATAAGGGAGACAGTACCAAAGCTTTCTTT
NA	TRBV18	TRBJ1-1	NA	CASSPVAGVGTEAFF	TGTGCCAGCTCACCCGTTGCGGGGGTAGGAACTGAAGCTTTCTTT
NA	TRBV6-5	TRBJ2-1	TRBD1	CASSYGTGGHGEQFF	TGTGCCAGCAGTTACGGGACAGGGGGCCACGGGGAGCAGTTCTTC
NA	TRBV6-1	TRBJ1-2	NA	CASSAAEFYGYTF	TGTGCCAGCAGTGCGGCAGAGTTTTATGGCTACACCTTC
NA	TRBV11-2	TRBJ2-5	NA	CASSSETQYF	TGTGCCAGCAGTTCGGAGACCCAGTACTTC
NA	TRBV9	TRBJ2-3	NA	CASSVDWGRTDTQYF	TGTGCCAGCAGCGTAGACTGGGGCCGCACAGATACGCAGTATTTT
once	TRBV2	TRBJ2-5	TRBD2	CASSLSGKRGIETQYF	TGTGCCAGCAGCTTAAGCGGGAAGAGGGGTATAGAGACCCAGTACTTC
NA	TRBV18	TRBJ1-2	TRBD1	CASSPAVQGPYGYTF	TGTGCCAGCTCACCAGCTGTACAGGGGCCCTATGGCTACACCTTC
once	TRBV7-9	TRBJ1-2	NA	CASSPAEFNYGYTF	TGTGCCAGCAGCCCGGCGGAATTTAACTATGGCTACACCTTC
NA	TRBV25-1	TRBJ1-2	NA	CASSFSTANYGYTF	TGTGCCAGCAGTTTTTCCACAGCTAACTATGGCTACACCTTC
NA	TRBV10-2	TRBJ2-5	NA	CASSEGRQETQYF	TGCGCCAGCAGTGAGGGCAGACAAGAGACCCAGTACTTC
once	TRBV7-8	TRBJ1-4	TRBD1	CASSLASVDREKLFF	TGTGCCAGCAGCTTGGCCTCGGTGGACAGGGAAAAACTGTTTTTT
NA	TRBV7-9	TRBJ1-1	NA	CASSSDRGTEAFF	TGTGCCAGCAGCTCAGACCGGGGCACTGAAGCTTTCTTT
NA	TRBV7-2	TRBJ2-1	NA	CASSLAGIVSYNEQFF	TGTGCCAGCAGCTTAGCGGGCATAGTTTCCTACAATGAGCAGTTCTTC
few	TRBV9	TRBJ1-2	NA	CASSPSTGSSGYGYTF	TGTGCCAGCAGCCCAAGCACAGGGTCTTCGGGCTATGGCTACACCTTC
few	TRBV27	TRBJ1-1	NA	CASSLGAGLNTEAFF	TGTGCCAGCAGTTTAGGGGCAGGGTTGAACACTGAAGCTTTCTTT
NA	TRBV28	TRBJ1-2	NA	CATRGLNYGYTF	TGTGCCACACGTGGCCTGAACTATGGCTACACCTTC
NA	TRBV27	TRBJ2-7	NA	CASSRGTETYEQYF	TGTGCCAGCAGTCGCGGGACAGAAACCTACGAGCAGTACTTC
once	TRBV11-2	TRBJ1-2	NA	CASSLDTGNYGYTF	TGTGCCAGCAGCTTAGATACGGGAAACTATGGCTACACCTTC
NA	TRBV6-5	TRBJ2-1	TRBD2	CASSYGLAEVYNEQFF	TGTGCCAGCAGTTATGGGCTAGCGGAGGTATACAATGAGCAGTTCTTC
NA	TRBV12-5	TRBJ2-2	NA	CASARGKNGELFF	TGTGCTAGTGCAAGAGGGAAAAACGGGGAGCTGTTTTTT
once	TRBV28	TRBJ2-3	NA	CASSLQGWTDTQYF	TGTGCCAGCAGTTTGCAGGGTTGGACAGATACGCAGTATTTT
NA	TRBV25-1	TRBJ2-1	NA	CASSELRQSSYNEQFF	TGTGCCAGCAGTGAATTGCGGCAGAGCTCCTACAATGAGCAGTTCTTC
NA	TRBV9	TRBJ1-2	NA	CASSVGQTGYGYTF	TGTGCCAGCAGCGTAGGCCAGACGGGCTATGGCTACACCTTC
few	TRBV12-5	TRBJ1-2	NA	CASGLEETQGYTF	TGTGCTAGTGGTTTGGAGGAGACTCAGGGCTACACCTTC
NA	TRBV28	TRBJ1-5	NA	CASNRVNQPQHF	TGTGCCAGCAACAGGGTCAATCAGCCCCAGCATTTT
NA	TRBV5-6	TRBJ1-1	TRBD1	CASSLDLGGQEYTEAFF	TGTGCCAGCAGCTTGGATCTAGGGGGACAGGAGTACACTGAAGCTTTCTTT
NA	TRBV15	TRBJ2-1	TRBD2	CATSSRLAEDNEQFF	TGTGCCACCAGCAGTAGACTAGCGGAAGACAATGAGCAGTTCTTC
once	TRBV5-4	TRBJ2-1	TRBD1	CASSRTGEAFIF	TGTGCCAGCAGCAGGACAGGGGAGGCTTTCATCTTC
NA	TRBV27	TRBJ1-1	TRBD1	CASSSGGEEAFF	TGTGCCAGCAGCTCAGGGGGCGAGGAAGCTTTCTTT
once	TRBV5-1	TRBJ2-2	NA	CASSMGNTGELFF	TGCGCCAGCAGCATGGGGAACACCGGGGAGCTGTTTTTT
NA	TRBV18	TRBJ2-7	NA	CASSPVDQGYEQYF	TGTGCCAGCTCACCAGTTGACCAGGGGTACGAGCAGTACTTC